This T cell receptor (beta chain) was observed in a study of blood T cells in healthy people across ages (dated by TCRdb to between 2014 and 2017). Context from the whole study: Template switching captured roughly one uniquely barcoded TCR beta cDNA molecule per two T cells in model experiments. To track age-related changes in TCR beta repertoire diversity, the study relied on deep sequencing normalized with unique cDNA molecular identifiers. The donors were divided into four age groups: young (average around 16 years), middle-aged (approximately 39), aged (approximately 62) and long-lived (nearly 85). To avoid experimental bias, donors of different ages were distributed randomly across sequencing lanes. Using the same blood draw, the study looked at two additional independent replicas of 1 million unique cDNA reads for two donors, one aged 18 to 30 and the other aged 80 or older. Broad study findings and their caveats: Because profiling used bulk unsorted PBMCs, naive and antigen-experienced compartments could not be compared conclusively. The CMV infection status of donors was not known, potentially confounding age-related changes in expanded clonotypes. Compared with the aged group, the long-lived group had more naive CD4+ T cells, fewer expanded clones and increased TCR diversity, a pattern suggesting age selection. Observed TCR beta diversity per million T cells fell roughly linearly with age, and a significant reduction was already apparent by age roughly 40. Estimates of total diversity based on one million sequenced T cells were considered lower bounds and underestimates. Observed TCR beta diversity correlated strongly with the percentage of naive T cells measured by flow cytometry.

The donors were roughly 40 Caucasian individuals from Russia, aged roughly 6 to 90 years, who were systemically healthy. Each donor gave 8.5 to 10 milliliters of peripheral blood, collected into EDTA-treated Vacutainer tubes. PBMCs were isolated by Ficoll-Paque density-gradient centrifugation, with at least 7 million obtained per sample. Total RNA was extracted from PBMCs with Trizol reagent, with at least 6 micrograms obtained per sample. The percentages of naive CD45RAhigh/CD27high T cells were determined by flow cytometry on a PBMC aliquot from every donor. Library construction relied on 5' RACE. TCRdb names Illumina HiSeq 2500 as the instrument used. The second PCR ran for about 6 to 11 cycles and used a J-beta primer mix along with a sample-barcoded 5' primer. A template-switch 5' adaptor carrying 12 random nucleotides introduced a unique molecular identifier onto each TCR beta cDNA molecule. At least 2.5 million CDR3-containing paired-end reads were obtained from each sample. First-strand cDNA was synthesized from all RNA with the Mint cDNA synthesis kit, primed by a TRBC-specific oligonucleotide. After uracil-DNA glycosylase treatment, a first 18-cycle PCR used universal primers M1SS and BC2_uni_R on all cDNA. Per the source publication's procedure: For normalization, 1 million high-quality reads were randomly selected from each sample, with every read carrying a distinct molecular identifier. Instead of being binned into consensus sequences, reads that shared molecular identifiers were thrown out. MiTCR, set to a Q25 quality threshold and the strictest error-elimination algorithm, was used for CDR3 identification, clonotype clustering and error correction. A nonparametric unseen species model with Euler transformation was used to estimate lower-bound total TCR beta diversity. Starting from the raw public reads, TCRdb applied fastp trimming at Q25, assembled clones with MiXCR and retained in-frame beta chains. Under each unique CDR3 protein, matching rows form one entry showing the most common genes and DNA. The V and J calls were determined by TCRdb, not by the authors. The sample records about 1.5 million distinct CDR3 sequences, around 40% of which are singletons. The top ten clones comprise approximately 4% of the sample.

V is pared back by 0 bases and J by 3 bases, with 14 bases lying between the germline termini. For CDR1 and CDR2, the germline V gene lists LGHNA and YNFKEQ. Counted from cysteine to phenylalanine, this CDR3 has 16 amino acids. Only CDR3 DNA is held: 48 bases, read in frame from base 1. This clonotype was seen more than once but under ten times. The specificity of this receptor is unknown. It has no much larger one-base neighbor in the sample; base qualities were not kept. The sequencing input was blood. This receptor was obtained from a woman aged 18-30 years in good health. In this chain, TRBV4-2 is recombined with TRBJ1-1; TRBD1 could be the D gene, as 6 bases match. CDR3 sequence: CASSQDYRVVDTEAFF. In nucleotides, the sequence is TGTGCCAGCAGCCAAGACTACAGGGTAGTAGACACTGAAGCTTTCTTT.